The 25 T cell receptor beta chains presented below share a single source sample, sequenced in a study of T cell repertoires in cytomegalovirus infection. Using its own MiXCR run on the reads, TCRdb lists one record per CDR3 protein. The table lists around 200,000 distinct CDR3 sequences, 17% of them singletons, with about 23% in the top ten. Input material: CD8+ T cells from PBMCs. These receptors originate from a human donor in good health (CMV status not recorded). Some clones in this sample may be carry-over from other donors' samples.

This clonotype turned up a few times. The rearrangement uses TRBV11-2 and TRBJ1-3; no definite D call. Germline V gene lookup returns CDR1 SGHAT and CDR2 FQNNGV. CDR3 length: 12 amino acids. V lost 1 base and J 3 bases, leaving 1 base between the germline ends. CDR3 region: CASSLGGNTIYF. CDR3 in DNA: TGTGCCAGCAGCTTAGGTGGAAACACCATATATTTT.

This clonotype was counted only a few times. The chain uses TRBV7-2 and TRBJ2-1; D not resolved. V gave up 1 base and J gave up 2 bases, with 9 bases separating them. Germline assignment: CDR1 SGHTA and CDR2 FQGNSA. The CDR3 sequence is 15 residues long. As DNA, the CDR3 is TGTGCCAGCAGCTTAGATGGTAGACCCTACAATGAGCAGTTCTTC. Translating it yields CASSLDGRPYNEQFF. The whole variable domain, remainder taken from reference TRBV7-2 and TRBJ2-1, is GAGVSQSPSNKVTEKGKDVELRCDPISGHTALYWYRQSLGQGLEFLIYFQGNSAPDKSGLPSDRFSAERTGGSVSTLTIQRTQQEDSAVYLCASSLDGRPYNEQFFGPGTRLTVL.

This clonotype was counted between two and nine times. This chain links TRBV5-5 with TRBJ2-3; 7 nucleotides match TRBD2. CDR3 length equals 16 residues. Germline values: CDR1 SGHKS, CDR2 YYEKEE (reference sequence). V was pared by 0 bases and J by 2 bases, with 6 bases of the junction left unmatched. The CDR3 loop is CASSLGAGDITDTQYF. CDR3 in DNA: TGTGCCAGCAGCTTGGGGGCGGGGGATATCACAGATACGCAGTATTTT.

This clonotype was observed a handful of times. The J gene is TRBJ2-5, the V gene TRBV2; 7 bases line up with TRBD1. J gave up 0 bases and V 1 base, and 2 bases lay outside the gene matches. The CDR3 extends over 15 amino acids. Per the germline V gene, CDR1 is SNHLY and CDR2 is FYNNEI. In DNA, the CDR3 is TGTGCCAGCAGTGAAGAGGGGACAGACCAAGAGACCCAGTACTTC. Translated, it gives CASSEEGTDQETQYF.

In its sample, this clonotype was seen a few times. This rearrangement joins TRBV12-3 or TRBV12-4 to TRBJ1-4; the D is unclear. With 6 bases removed from V and 14 bases from J, the gap between germline ends came to 13 bases. The CDR3 extends over 11 amino acids. This chain's CDR3 is CASRNTQRLFF. CDR3 DNA: TGTGCCAGCAGAAATACCCAGAGGCTGTTTTTT.

The chain joins TRBV27 to TRBJ1-5; D not resolved. The CDR3 is 14 amino acids. V was clipped by 6 bases and J by 4 bases, with 13 bases between them. Germline V gene sequence: CDR1 MNHEY, CDR2 SMNVEV (reference sequence). CDR3 coding DNA: TGTGCCAGCAGCGCTAGTAGGGCAAATCAGCCCCAGCATTTT. This gives the protein CASSASRANQPQHF.

This clonotype appeared a few times. The chain uses TRBV12-5 and TRBJ1-1; D is uncertain. The CDR3 has 12 residues. Per germline, CDR1 LGHNT and CDR2 FRNRAP. V was cut by 1 base and J by 8 bases, with 8 bases left in between. The CDR3 sequence is CASGLERREAFF. DNA for the CDR3: TGTGCTAGTGGTTTGGAGCGTAGGGAAGCTTTCTTT.

The chain has TRBV27 and TRBJ2-7, with a weak D call TRBD1 (6 bases). Trimming pared 4 bases from V and 3 bases from J, leaving 28 bases between. CDR3 length: 19 amino acids. The germline gives CDR1 MNHEY, CDR2 SMNVEV (reference sequence). In nucleotides, the CDR3 is TGTGCCAGCAGTTCAGGACAGTCATCCCTATCGATGTATCTCTACGAGCAGTACTTC. Amino acid sequence: CASSSGQSSLSMYLYEQYF.

This clonotype came up many times. The chain uses TRBV4-1 and TRBJ2-7; D possibly corresponds to TRBD2 (7 bases). This CDR3 region has 16 residues. Germline V gives CDR1 MGHRA, CDR2 YSYEKL. V dropped 1 base and J dropped 2 bases, with 15 bases sitting between them. CDR3 coding DNA: TGCGCCAGCAGCCAAGGAACAGGGAGGGCTACCTACGAGCAGTACTTC. Its protein is CASSQGTGRATYEQYF.

This clonotype appeared many times. The V gene is TRBV11-1, the J gene TRBJ1-5; no clear D gene. V lost 5 bases to trimming and J lost 3 bases, with 11 bases between them. Germline lookup yields CDR1 SGHAT and CDR2 FQDESV (reference sequence). CDR3 length: 14 residues. The CDR3 nucleotides are TGTGCCAGCAGCGGCGCGGGGAACAATCAGCCCCAGCATTTT. Translation gives CASSGAGNNQPQHF.

V usage is TRBV29-1 and J usage is TRBJ1-1; a possible D gene is TRBD1 (6 bases). This CDR3 has 11 residues. Germline V gene lookup returns CDR1 SQVTM and CDR2 ANQGSEA. V shed 5 bases and J shed 5 bases, with 9 bases lying between them. The CDR3 DNA reads TGCAGCGTTCGGAGGGGGACTGAAGCTTTCTTT. Encoded protein: CSVRRGTEAFF.

J is TRBJ2-3 and V is TRBV15; D is undetermined. Trimming cost V 0 bases and J 1 base, with 11 bases left between them. The CDR3 sequence is 16 residues long. Per the germline V gene, CDR1 is LNHNV and CDR2 is YYDKDF (reference sequence). CDR3 DNA: TGTGCCACCAGCAGAGATGGCCCACCAGGCACAGATACGCAGTATTTT. This sequence encodes CATSRDGPPGTDTQYF.

The rearrangement uses TRBV15 and TRBJ2-7, with a weak D call TRBD1 (6 bases). Looked up from germline, CDR1 is LNHNV and CDR2 is YYDKDF (reference sequence). This CDR3 has 14 residues. V lost 3 bases and J lost 5, with 14 bases in between. The CDR3 DNA is TGTGCCACCAGCAGCCTAGGGGGTCCCAACGAGCAGTACTTC. As protein: CATSSLGGPNEQYF. Supplemented by reference TRBV15 and TRBJ2-7, the full variable domain reads DAMVIQNPRYQVTQFGKPVTLSCSQTLNHNVMYWYQQKSSQAPKLLFHYYDKDFNNEADTPDNFQSRRPNTSFCFLDIRSPGLGDTAMYLCATSSLGGPNEQYFGPGTRLTVT.

The chain combines TRBV7-2 with TRBJ2-7; D is possibly TRBD1 (7 bases). CDR1 SGHTA and CDR2 FQGNSA come from the germline V gene. This CDR3 is built from 16 residues. The V end was cut by 0 bases, the J end by 6 bases, with 18 bases between. The CDR3 DNA is TGTGCCAGCAGCTTAGCGCGTCAGGGGGGTAGGGTCGAGCAGTACTTC. This gives the protein CASSLARQGGRVEQYF.

This clonotype has a count of ten or more. The rearrangement links TRBV11-3 to TRBJ2-7; 8 bases agree with TRBD1. V shed 3 bases and J 3 bases; nucleotides not matched to a gene: 1. The CDR3 extends over 13 amino acids. Germline CDR1 is SGHNT and CDR2 is YENEEA. CDR3 sequence: CASSLTGDYEQYF. DNA of the CDR3: TGTGCCAGCAGCTTGACAGGGGACTACGAGCAGTACTTC.

The chain carries TRBV20-1 and TRBJ2-1, with TRBD2 matching over 8 bases. Trimming took 0 bases from V and 10 from J; bases not matched to a gene: 5. Germline loops: CDR1 DFQATT, CDR2 SNEGSKA (reference sequence). The CDR3 totals 13 residues. The CDR3 nucleotides read TGCAGTGCTAGAGACGGGGGGGGCGGAGAGCAGTTCTTC. Amino acid sequence: CSARDGGGGEQFF.

The rearrangement joins TRBV15 to TRBJ1-1; the D gene is possibly TRBD1 (5 bases). Germline V lookup: CDR1 LNHNV, CDR2 YYDKDF (reference sequence). The CDR3 consists of 14 residues. Trimming cost V 1 base and J 6 bases, with 12 bases left between them. The CDR3 spells CATSRVLGTSEAFF. CDR3 coding DNA: TGTGCCACCAGCAGAGTTTTAGGGACTTCTGAAGCTTTCTTT.

The genes are TRBV7-9 and TRBJ2-1, with 9 nucleotides matching TRBD1. Trimming at V came to 6 bases and at J to 0 bases, leaving 3 bases not matched to a gene. This CDR3 region has 15 residues. Germline V gene lookup returns CDR1 SEHNR and CDR2 FQNEAQ (reference sequence). CDR3 sequence: CASRGTGNSYNEQFF. For the CDR3, the DNA is TGTGCCAGCAGAGGGACAGGGAACTCCTACAATGAGCAGTTCTTC.

This clonotype was picked up one time. One end of the junction does not line up with germline, which may come from a read error. The V and J genes are TRBV6-5 and TRBJ1-5, with a possible D match to TRBD1 (5 bases). The CDR3 has 14 amino acids. Germline CDR1 is MNHEY and CDR2 is SVGAGI. The CDR3 nucleotides are TGTGACAGCAGGGTCGGGGGGAGCAATCAGCCCCAGCATTTT. Translation gives CDSRVGGSNQPQHF.

This chain uses TRBV28 with TRBJ2-3, with D hard to call. Trimming pared 3 bases from V and 3 bases from J, leaving 10 bases between. Germline V CDR1 and CDR2: MDHEN, SYDVKM. This CDR3 is 14 amino acids long. CDR3 DNA: TGTGCCAGCAGTTTGGTTTCGGCGACAGATACGCAGTATTTT. Translation: CASSLVSATDTQYF.

This clonotype has just a few counts. J is TRBJ1-1 and V is TRBV19; D not certain. The V end lost 8 bases, the J end lost 2 bases, and 9 bases lay between the germline ends. CDR1 and CDR2 (germline): LNHDA, SQIVND (reference sequence). This CDR3 is built from 12 residues. The CDR3 sequence: CASARLNTEAFF. For the CDR3, the DNA is TGTGCCAGTGCCCGGCTTAACACTGAAGCTTTCTTT.

The V and J genes are TRBV5-5 and TRBJ2-2; 7 positions agree with TRBD1. Germline loops: CDR1 SGHKS, CDR2 YYEKEE (reference sequence). With 4 bases clipped from V and 2 bases from J, the junction kept 8 bases outside the gene matches. The length of the CDR3 is 16 residues. Here the CDR3 reads CASSDWGQPNTGELFF. The CDR3 DNA sequence: TGTGCCAGCAGCGACTGGGGACAGCCCAACACCGGGGAGCTGTTTTTT.

This clonotype was seen more than once but under ten times. The chain is built from TRBV15 and TRBJ2-7; D is perhaps TRBD1 (6 bases). This CDR3 has 15 residues. V was cut by 4 bases and J by 4 bases, with 17 bases left in between. Per germline, CDR1 LNHNV and CDR2 YYDKDF (reference sequence). The CDR3 sequence: CATSTQRTVGYEQYF. Here the CDR3 DNA reads TGTGCCACCAGCACCCAAAGGACAGTAGGGTACGAGCAGTACTTC.

This clonotype was detected a few times. The gene calls are TRBV4-2 and TRBJ2-3, with D uncertain. Germline values: CDR1 LGHNA, CDR2 YNFKEQ. The V end was cut by 3 bases, the J end by 6 bases, with 16 bases between. The CDR3 is 15 residues long. The CDR3 reads CASSQGGFIEDTQYF. Written as DNA, the CDR3 is TGTGCCAGCAGCCAGGGTGGGTTTATAGAGGATACGCAGTATTTT.

V usage is TRBV7-9 and J usage is TRBJ2-7; D not resolved. This CDR3 contains 14 residues. Between the trimmed V and J ends, which lost 4 bases and 3 bases, there was a span of 13 bases. Germline V gene sequence: CDR1 SEHNR, CDR2 FQNEAQ (reference sequence). CDR3 residues: CASSSSGRFYEQYF. The DNA of the CDR3 is TGTGCCAGCAGCTCCTCTGGCAGGTTCTACGAGCAGTACTTC.